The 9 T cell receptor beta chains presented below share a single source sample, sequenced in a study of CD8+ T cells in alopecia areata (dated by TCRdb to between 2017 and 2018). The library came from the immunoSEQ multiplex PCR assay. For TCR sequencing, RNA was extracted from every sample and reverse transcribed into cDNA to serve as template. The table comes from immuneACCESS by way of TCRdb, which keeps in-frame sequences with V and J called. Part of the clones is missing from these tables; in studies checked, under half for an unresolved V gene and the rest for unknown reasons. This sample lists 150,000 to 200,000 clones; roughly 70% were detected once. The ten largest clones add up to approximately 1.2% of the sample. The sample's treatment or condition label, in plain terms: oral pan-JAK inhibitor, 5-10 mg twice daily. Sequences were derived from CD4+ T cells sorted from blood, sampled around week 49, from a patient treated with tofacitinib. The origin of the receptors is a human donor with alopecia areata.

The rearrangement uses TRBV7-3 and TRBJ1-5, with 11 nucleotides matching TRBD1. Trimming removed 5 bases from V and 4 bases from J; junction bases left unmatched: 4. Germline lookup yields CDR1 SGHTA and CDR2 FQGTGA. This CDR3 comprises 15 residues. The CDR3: CASSPGTGGNQPQHF. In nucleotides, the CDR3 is TGTGCCAGCAGCCCAGGGACAGGGGGAAATCAGCCCCAGCATTTT.

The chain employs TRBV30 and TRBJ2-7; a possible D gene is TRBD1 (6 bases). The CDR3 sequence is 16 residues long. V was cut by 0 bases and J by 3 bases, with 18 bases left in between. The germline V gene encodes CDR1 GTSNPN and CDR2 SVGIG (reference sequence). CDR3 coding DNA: TGTGCCTGGAGTGTAACAGGGACGGGCTTGGGCTACGAGCAGTACTTC. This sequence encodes CAWSVTGTGLGYEQYF. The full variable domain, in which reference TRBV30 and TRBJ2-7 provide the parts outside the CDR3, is SQTIHQWPATLVQPVGSPLSLECTVEGTSNPNLYWYRQAAGRGLQLLFYSVGIGQISSEVPQNLSASRPQDRQFILSSKKLLLSDSGFYLCAWSVTGTGLGYEQYFGPGTRLTVT.

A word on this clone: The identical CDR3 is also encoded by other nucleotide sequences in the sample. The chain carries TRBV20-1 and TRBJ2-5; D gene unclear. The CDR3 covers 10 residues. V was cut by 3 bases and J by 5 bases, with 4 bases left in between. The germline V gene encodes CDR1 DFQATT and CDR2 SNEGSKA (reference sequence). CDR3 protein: CSASIETQYF. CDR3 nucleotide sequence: TGCAGTGCTAGTATCGAGACCCAGTACTTC.

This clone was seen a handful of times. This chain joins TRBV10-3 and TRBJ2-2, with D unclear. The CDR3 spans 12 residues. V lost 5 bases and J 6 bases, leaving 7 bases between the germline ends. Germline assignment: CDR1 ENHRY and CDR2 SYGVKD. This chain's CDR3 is CAISSGAGELFF. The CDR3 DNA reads TGTGCCATCAGTTCGGGTGCCGGGGAGCTGTTTTTT.

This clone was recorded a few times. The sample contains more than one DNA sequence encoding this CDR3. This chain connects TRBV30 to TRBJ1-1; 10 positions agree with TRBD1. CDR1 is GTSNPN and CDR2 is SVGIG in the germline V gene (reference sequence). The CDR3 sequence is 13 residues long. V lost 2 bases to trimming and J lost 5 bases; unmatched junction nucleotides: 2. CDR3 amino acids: CAWSRDRGTEAFF. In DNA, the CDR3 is TGTGCCTGGAGTAGGGACAGGGGAACTGAAGCTTTCTTT.

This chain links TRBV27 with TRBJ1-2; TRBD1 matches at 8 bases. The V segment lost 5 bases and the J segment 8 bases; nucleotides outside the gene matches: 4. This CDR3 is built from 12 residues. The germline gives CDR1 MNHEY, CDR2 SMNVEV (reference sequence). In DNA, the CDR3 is TGTGCCAGCAGTCCGACAGGGGTCGGCTACACCTTC. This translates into CASSPTGVGYTF.

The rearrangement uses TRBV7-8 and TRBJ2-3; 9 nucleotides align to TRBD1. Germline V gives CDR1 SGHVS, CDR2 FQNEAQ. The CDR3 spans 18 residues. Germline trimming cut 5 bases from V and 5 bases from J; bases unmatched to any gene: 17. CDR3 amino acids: CASSLVGGTGYSEDTQYF. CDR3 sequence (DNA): TGTGCCAGCAGCCTAGTAGGGGGGACAGGGTATTCGGAAGATACGCAGTATTTT.

The CDR3 is CSVRYTGQLGETQYF. CDR3 in DNA: TGCAGCGTTAGATATACGGGACAGCTCGGGGAGACCCAGTACTTC. This sequence joins TRBV29-1 and TRBJ2-5; 7 positions match TRBD1. The germline V gene encodes CDR1 SQVTM and CDR2 ANQGSEA. This CDR3 has 15 residues. Losses at the gene ends were 5 bases for V and 5 bases for J; bases not matched to a gene: 14.

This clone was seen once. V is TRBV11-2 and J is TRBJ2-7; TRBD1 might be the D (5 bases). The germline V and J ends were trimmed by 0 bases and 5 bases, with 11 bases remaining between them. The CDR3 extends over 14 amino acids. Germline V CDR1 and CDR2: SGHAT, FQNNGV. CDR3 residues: CASSLDLGAHEQYF. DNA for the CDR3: TGTGCCAGCAGCTTAGATTTAGGGGCACACGAGCAGTACTTC.